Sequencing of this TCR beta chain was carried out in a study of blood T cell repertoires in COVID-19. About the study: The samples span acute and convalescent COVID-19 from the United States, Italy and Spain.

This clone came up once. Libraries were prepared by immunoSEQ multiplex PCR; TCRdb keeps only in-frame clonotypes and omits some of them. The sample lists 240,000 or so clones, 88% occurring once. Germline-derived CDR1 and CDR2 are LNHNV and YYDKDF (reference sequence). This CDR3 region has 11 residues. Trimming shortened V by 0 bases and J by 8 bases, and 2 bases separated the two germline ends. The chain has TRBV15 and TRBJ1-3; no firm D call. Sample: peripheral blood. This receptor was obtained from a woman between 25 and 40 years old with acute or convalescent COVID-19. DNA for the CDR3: TGTGCCACCAGCAGAGACGACACCATATATTTT. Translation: CATSRDDTIYF.